This is a list of T cell receptor beta chains from one sample in a study of response to subunit inactivated influenza vaccine. TCRdb processed the RT-PCR reads anew with MiXCR; each CDR3 protein has one entry. The repertoire holds more than 700,000 distinct CDR3 sequences, with 21% as singletons. The sample consisted of PBMCs from blood, taken roughly 5 days after vaccination. All receptors derive from a man over 45 who received an inactivated influenza vaccine. Both conserved end residues are part of each CDR3. A D gene is named only where the DNA matches it firmly. Clone size is given for some rows only: seen once, a few or many times, or a class if the clone is expanded.

len: 15
v_gene: TRBV11-2
abundance: few
d_gene: -
j_gene: TRBJ2-1
CDR3aa: CASSFLGGGPNEQFF
CDR3nt: TGTGCCAGCAGCTTTCTAGGGGGGGGGCCCAATGAGCAGTTCTTC

len: 12
v_gene: TRBV12-3/TRBV12-4
abundance: many
d_gene: -
j_gene: TRBJ2-3
CDR3aa: CASSRDSATQYF
CDR3nt: TGTGCCAGCAGCCGGGACTCTGCCACGCAGTATTTT

len: 14
v_gene: TRBV19
abundance: -
d_gene: -
j_gene: TRBJ2-7
CDR3aa: CASSIRQGTYEQYF
CDR3nt: TGTGCCAGTAGTATAAGGCAGGGAACCTACGAGCAGTACTTC

len: 13
v_gene: TRBV6-1
abundance: few
d_gene: -
j_gene: TRBJ2-2
CDR3aa: CASRPSLGRELFF
CDR3nt: TGTGCCAGCAGGCCCTCGTTGGGCAGGGAGCTGTTTTTT

len: 14
v_gene: TRBV15
abundance: many
d_gene: -
j_gene: TRBJ2-5
CDR3aa: CATSRDQGQETQYF
CDR3nt: TGTGCCACCAGCAGAGACCAGGGGCAAGAGACCCAGTACTTC

len: 13
v_gene: TRBV5-5
abundance: few
d_gene: -
j_gene: TRBJ2-5
CDR3aa: CASSFGSGETQYF
CDR3nt: TGTGCCAGCAGCTTCGGGAGCGGGGAGACCCAGTACTTC

len: 14
v_gene: TRBV6-5
abundance: few
d_gene: TRBD1
j_gene: TRBJ2-7
CDR3aa: CASSYSFTRGQANF
CDR3nt: TGTGCCAGCAGTTACTCTTTCACCAGGGGACAGGCGAACTTC

len: 14
v_gene: TRBV20-1
abundance: few
d_gene: TRBD2
j_gene: TRBJ2-5
CDR3aa: CSARTSGGQETQYF
CDR3nt: TGCAGTGCTAGGACTAGCGGGGGACAAGAGACCCAGTACTTC

len: 15
v_gene: TRBV20-1
abundance: -
d_gene: -
j_gene: TRBJ2-3
CDR3aa: CSARRNTESTDTQYF
CDR3nt: TGCAGTGCTAGACGCAACACAGAAAGCACAGATACGCAGTATTTT

len: 14
v_gene: TRBV29-1
abundance: many
d_gene: TRBD2
j_gene: TRBJ2-1
CDR3aa: CSVALAEVYNEQFF
CDR3nt: TGCAGCGTGGCTCTAGCGGAGGTCTACAATGAGCAGTTCTTC

len: 17
v_gene: TRBV3-1
abundance: -
d_gene: -
j_gene: TRBJ2-7
CDR3aa: CASSLGANPGVFGEQYF
CDR3nt: TGTGCCAGCAGCCTAGGGGCCAATCCGGGAGTATTCGGCGAGCAGTACTTC

len: 14
v_gene: TRBV7-9
abundance: -
d_gene: TRBD1
j_gene: TRBJ2-7
CDR3aa: CASSSPGQGDEQYF
CDR3nt: TGTGCCAGCAGCTCACCGGGACAGGGAGACGAGCAGTACTTC

len: 15
v_gene: TRBV5-1
abundance: -
d_gene: -
j_gene: TRBJ1-6
CDR3aa: CASSLTGSYNSPLHF
CDR3nt: TGCGCCAGCAGCCTGACGGGCTCCTATAATTCACCCCTCCACTTT

len: 15
v_gene: TRBV6-1
abundance: -
d_gene: TRBD2
j_gene: TRBJ2-3
CDR3aa: CASSEKAGGPDTQYF
CDR3nt: TGTGCCAGCAGTGAAAAAGCGGGGGGGCCGGATACGCAGTATTTT

len: 17
v_gene: TRBV20-1
abundance: -
d_gene: -
j_gene: TRBJ2-2
CDR3aa: CSARDLRAGANTGELFF
CDR3nt: TGCAGTGCTAGAGATCTGAGGGCGGGGGCAAACACCGGGGAGCTGTTTTTT

len: 14
v_gene: TRBV18
abundance: -
d_gene: -
j_gene: TRBJ2-7
CDR3aa: CASSRSGGDDEQYF
CDR3nt: TGTGCCAGCTCACGGTCGGGGGGCGACGACGAGCAGTACTTC

len: 14
v_gene: TRBV10-3
abundance: -
d_gene: -
j_gene: TRBJ1-4
CDR3aa: CAISREGLSEKLFF
CDR3nt: TGTGCCATCAGCCGGGAGGGGCTCTCTGAAAAACTGTTTTTT

len: 13
v_gene: TRBV29-1
abundance: few
d_gene: -
j_gene: TRBJ2-3
CDR3aa: CSVKLHLTNTQYF
CDR3nt: TGCAGCGTTAAGTTACATCTCACAAATACGCAGTATTTT